The present T cell receptor beta chain was sequenced within a study of T cell changes during pregnancy in multiple sclerosis. CDR3 length: 15 amino acids. The germline CDR1 and CDR2 sequences are MGHDK and SYGVNS. V lost 3 bases to trimming and J lost 3 bases; unmatched junction nucleotides: 5. The assay was immunoSEQ multiplex PCR, and TCRdb's table has in-frame clones only and misses some. The sample lists 45,000 to 70,000 clones, roughly 90% occurring once. The chain employs TRBV25-1 and TRBJ1-1; 9 bases match TRBD1. The source was CD4+ T cells from peripheral blood mononuclear cells, collected after pregnancy. The TCR was taken from a female donor with multiple sclerosis, enrolled in a pregnancy study. This CDR3 reads CASSDKQGAYTEAFF. DNA for the CDR3: TGTGCCAGCAGTGATAAACAGGGGGCTTACACTGAAGCTTTCTTT.